The 21 T cell receptor beta chains reported below all come from one sample, sequenced in a study of shared clonotypes between healthy human individuals. Profiled with immunoSEQ multiplex PCR; TCRdb holds only in-frame clones, not every one. This sample has roughly 2.6 million clones, with 90% to 95% found just once. The sequencing sample was made of naive CD4+ T cells sorted from blood. The subset is: CD45RA+ positively selected. The receptor set was obtained from a man aged 18 to 30 in good health.

V gene TRBV7-2 combines with J gene TRBJ1-1; D unresolved. The germline gives CDR1 SGHTA, CDR2 FQGNSA. The CDR3 is 15 amino acids. The germline V and J ends were trimmed by 0 bases and 0 bases, with 8 bases remaining between them. This chain's CDR3 is CASSLATVMNTEAFF. CDR3 bases: TGTGCCAGCAGCTTAGCGACGGTGATGAACACTGAAGCTTTCTTT.

CDR3 amino acids: CASVPDENTGELFF. CDR3 in DNA: TGCGCCAGCGTACCCGACGAAAACACCGGGGAGCTGTTTTTT. The chain links TRBV5-1 to TRBJ2-2; D gene uncertain. CDR3 length: 14 residues. With 7 bases removed from V and 2 bases from J, the gap between germline ends came to 12 bases. Germline V lookup: CDR1 SGHRS, CDR2 YFSETQ.

This clone showed up many times. This chain links TRBV10-3 with TRBJ2-7, with D perhaps matching TRBD1 (5 bases). CDR3 size: 13 residues. Trimming took 7 bases from V and 0 from J, leaving 10 bases between them. Germline loops: CDR1 ENHRY, CDR2 SYGVKD. CDR3 coding DNA: TGTGCCATCATGGGGCAGTTCTCCTACGAGCAGTACTTC. Protein sequence: CAIMGQFSYEQYF.

The V gene is TRBV5-4, the J gene TRBJ2-7, with TRBD1 matching over 8 bases. Unmatched junction bases numbered 6, after V lost 3 bases and J lost 7 bases. The CDR3 runs to 13 residues. Germline V gene data show CDR1 as SGHNT and CDR2 as YYREEE (reference sequence). The CDR3 is CASSSGQGWEQYF. The CDR3 DNA follows: TGTGCCAGCAGCTCCGGACAGGGCTGGGAGCAGTACTTC.

This clone appeared a single time. J is TRBJ2-2 and V is TRBV10-3, with 10 bases identical to TRBD2. The V gene's germline CDR1 is ENHRY and CDR2 SYGVKD. CDR3 size: 18 residues. V shed 8 bases and J 0 bases; nucleotides not matched to a gene: 12. CDR3 amino acids: CAISLWALAGSNTGELFF. CDR3 nucleotides: TGTGCCATCTCCCTATGGGCACTAGCGGGATCGAACACCGGGGAGCTGTTTTTT.

This rearrangement joins TRBV13 to TRBJ2-1, with D tentatively TRBD2 (5 bases). Germline loops: CDR1 PRHDT, CDR2 FYEKMQ (reference sequence). Between the trimmed V and J ends, which lost 2 bases and 3 bases, there was a span of 17 bases. The CDR3 runs to 17 residues. The DNA of the CDR3 is TGTGCCAGCAGCTTAACCGGAACTAGTGGGTTCTACAATGAGCAGTTCTTC. Its translation: CASSLTGTSGFYNEQFF.

The chain couples TRBV19 to TRBJ2-5; 7 bases map to TRBD1. This CDR3 has 13 residues. Germline V gene lookup returns CDR1 LNHDA and CDR2 SQIVND (reference sequence). Trimming took 4 bases from V and 2 from J; bases not matched to a gene: 1. The DNA of the CDR3 is TGTGCCAGTAGTACAGGGGGACAAGAGACCCAGTACTTC. This translates into CASSTGGQETQYF.

The genes are TRBV12-2 and TRBJ1-4; TRBD1, as called in the table, went unchecked against the DNA. TRBV12-2 is marked as a pseudogene. The CDR3 is made up of 16 amino acids. CDR3 in amino acids: CASRLDRGTTNEKLFF. The CDR3 DNA follows: TGTGCAAGTCGCTTAGACAGGGGAACAACTAATGAAAAACTGTTTTTT.

The chain recombines TRBV7-6 with TRBJ2-1, with unresolved D. The germline CDR1 and CDR2 sequences are SGHVS and FNYEAQ. CDR3 size: 15 residues. Trimming took off 1 base at V and 7 bases at J, with 14 bases between the two ends. In DNA, the CDR3 is TGTGCCAGCAGCTTAGGACCCTTTCTAGGAAATGAGCAGTTCTTC. Residues: CASSLGPFLGNEQFF.

The genes are TRBV5-5 and TRBJ2-5; 10 bases align to TRBD1. V gave up 2 bases and J gave up 5 bases; unmatched junction bases: 6. The CDR3 spans 15 residues. Germline V gene lookup returns CDR1 SGHKS and CDR2 YYEKEE (reference sequence). The CDR3 loop is CASSFETGGWETQYF. In DNA, the CDR3 is TGTGCCAGCAGCTTTGAGACAGGGGGCTGGGAGACCCAGTACTTC.

The rearrangement joins TRBV6-5 to TRBJ1-1, with no clear D. Trimming removed 7 bases from V and 7 bases from J, with 13 bases in between. The CDR3 is made up of 12 amino acids. CDR1 is MNHEY, CDR2 SVGAGI, per germline. The DNA for the CDR3 is TGTGCCAGCATCTCCAGGTCGGGTGAAGCTTTCTTT. Translated, it gives CASISRSGEAFF.

This chain's CDR3 is CASSMKGSEGSPNEKLFF. CDR3 nucleotide sequence: TGTGCCAGCAGTATGAAGGGGTCAGAAGGATCTCCTAATGAAAAACTGTTTTTT. The chain links TRBV7-9 to TRBJ1-4, with D maybe TRBD1 (5 bases). V was pared by 6 bases and J by 3 bases, with 23 bases between. Per germline, CDR1 SEHNR and CDR2 FQNEAQ (reference sequence). The CDR3 is 18 residues long.

This chain connects TRBV5-1 to TRBJ2-3; 12 bases are a match to TRBD2. The trim removed 0 bases at V and 3 bases at J, leaving 8 bases unmatched. The CDR3 runs 18 residues. The germline gives CDR1 SGHRS, CDR2 YFSETQ. CDR3 sequence reads: CASSLGSSGGATTDTQYF. As DNA, the CDR3 is TGCGCCAGCAGCTTGGGGTCTAGCGGGGGGGCCACAACAGATACGCAGTATTTT.

The chain joins TRBV30 to TRBJ1-2; TRBD1 might be the D (5 bases). Germline CDR1 and CDR2: GTSNPN and SVGIG (reference sequence). V was shortened by 0 bases and J by 2 bases, with 13 bases between the two germline ends. The CDR3 is 15 amino acids. CDR3 DNA: TGTGCCTGGAGTGTACGATCGGCAGGGAACTATGGCTACACCTTC. This translates into CAWSVRSAGNYGYTF.

The gene calls are TRBV30 and TRBJ1-5; maybe TRBD1 (6 bases). Trimming shortened V by 2 bases and J by 6 bases, and 11 bases separated the two germline ends. Per germline, CDR1 GTSNPN and CDR2 SVGIG (reference sequence). The CDR3 is made up of 13 amino acids. CDR3 region: CAWSRGVSQPQHF. CDR3 nucleotide sequence: TGTGCCTGGAGTAGGGGGGTAAGTCAGCCCCAGCATTTT.

V is TRBV30 and J is TRBJ2-1; 9 positions agree with TRBD2. The CDR3 covers 14 residues. From germline, CDR1 is GTSNPN and CDR2 SVGIG (reference sequence). Trimming took 5 bases from V and 2 from J; bases not matched to a gene: 4. CDR3 residues: CAWLAGETYNEQFF. The CDR3 region has the DNA TGTGCCTGGTTAGCGGGGGAGACCTACAATGAGCAGTTCTTC.

The rearrangement uses TRBV5-1 and TRBJ2-5, with 7 nucleotides matching TRBD1. TRBJ2-7 matches the DNA end more closely, so the J call is doubtful. Looked up from germline, CDR1 is SGHRS and CDR2 is YFSETQ. This CDR3 has 15 amino acids. As DNA, the CDR3 is TGCGCCAGCAGCGTTACGGGACAGTCCTCCTACGAGCAGTACTTC. Its translation: CASSVTGQSSYEQYF.

The chain employs TRBV19 and TRBJ2-1; 7 nucleotides agree with TRBD2. The V gene end was trimmed by 5 bases and the J gene end by 6 bases; junction bases not matched to a gene: 7. This CDR3 region has 14 residues. Germline V gene data show CDR1 as LNHDA and CDR2 as SQIVND (reference sequence). The CDR3: CASSLAGDSNEQFF. For the CDR3, the DNA is TGTGCCAGTAGTCTCGCGGGAGACAGCAATGAGCAGTTCTTC.

The chain links TRBV6-1 to TRBJ1-1, with a possible D match to TRBD1 (6 bases). Between the trimmed V and J ends, which lost 7 bases and 4 bases, there was a span of 19 bases. The CDR3 has 15 amino acids. Germline loops: CDR1 MNHNS, CDR2 SASEGT. The DNA of the CDR3 is TGTGCCAGCAATTCCGCCGGAGGGGGGGGCACTGAAGCTTTCTTT. Protein sequence: CASNSAGGGGTEAFF.

This clone was observed a handful of times. The genes are TRBV6-1 and TRBJ1-6; a weak D match, TRBD1 (5 bases). This CDR3 has 11 amino acids. CDR1 and CDR2 from the germline V gene are MNHNS and SASEGT. Trimming removed 1 base at V and 18 bases at J, with 10 bases between. The CDR3 DNA reads TGTGCCAGCAGTGAAGGGGGGAGCAACCACTTT. It specifies CASSEGGSNHF.

This clone was observed a single time. The V gene is TRBV19, the J gene TRBJ2-3; 10 positions agree with TRBD2. In germline, CDR1 is LNHDA, CDR2 SQIVND (reference sequence). This CDR3 has 19 residues. Trimming at V came to 7 bases and at J to 1 base, leaving 17 bases not matched to a gene. CDR3 sequence reads: CASTFSWASGREGTDTQYF. The CDR3 nucleotides are TGTGCCAGTACCTTTAGTTGGGCTAGCGGGAGAGAGGGCACAGATACGCAGTATTTT.